This T cell receptor (beta chain) was captured by sequencing in a study of blood T cell repertoires in COVID-19 (dated by TCRdb to 2018 to 2021). A note on the overall study: Samples from collaborators originated in the United States, Italy and Spain and spanned both the acute and convalescent phases of COVID-19. The material from the prospective study consisted of cDNA or gDNA derived from T cells, B-cell-depleted T cells, or PBMCs. The dataset comprised deeply sampled blood TCRbeta repertoires from subjects exposed to, actively infected with, or recovered from COVID-19. The repertoires were made available in a free public database intended to serve as a resource for research on the immune response to SARS-CoV-2. Samples were obtained from the ongoing ImmuneRACE study (first 160 participants) and from about 1,300 subjects provided by 6 global collaborators. Nearly every sample came with metadata listing a de-identified subject ID, COVID-19 status, age in years and sex. Where available, HLA class I and class II types were taken from metadata supplied by the sample provider and were not determined by assay-based typing.

V is trimmed back by 4 bases and J by 8 bases, and the junction contains 5 bases that no gene match accounts for. The CDR3, cysteine through phenylalanine, is 15 amino acids long. The only DNA kept is the CDR3, 45 bases in frame from the first base. Looking up the germline V gene yields CDR1 SGHRS and CDR2 YFSETQ. General findings and caveats noted by the study authors: How much clinical and demographic metadata was included differed by source and by participant, and the metadata was provided uncurated.

In Seattle, one collaborating source enrolled patients while the infection was active and tracked those patients longitudinally over the course of disease. Collaborating institutions collected whole blood in K2EDTA tubes following their own protocols. For TCRbeta analysis, collaborators shipped samples in one of three forms: frozen whole blood, isolated PBMCs, or DNA extracted from either of those sample types. The immunoSEQ Assay, a bias-controlled multiplex PCR, was used to amplify TCRbeta CDR3 regions from genomic DNA. As for how the authors treated the data: The number of nucleated cells in each sample was estimated from the amplification of reference gene primers within the assay. To quantify the absolute abundance of each unique TCRbeta CDR3 rearrangement, sequence reads were collapsed and filtered. For each sample, productive Simpson clonality was calculated by taking the square root of Simpson's diversity index across productive rearrangements. TCRdb limited this immuneACCESS table to in-frame rearrangements with V and J called. A share of clones is missing; checked studies link under half to unresolved V genes, and the rest is unexplained. Clone size and V and J calls were adopted from that table, with D and trimming inferred from the DNA. For this sample there are 35,000 to 40,000 clones; less than 90% appear just once. More than 1.5% of the sample lies in the top ten.

This clone was recorded only once. Its antigen is still unknown. The input lacks base qualities; no much larger clone sits a single base away. The rearrangement combines TRBV5-1 with TRBJ2-1, and TRBD2 aligns with 14 junction nucleotides. This TCR derives from a man aged 55 to 70 with COVID-19, enrolled during active disease. The sequencing sample was made of peripheral blood. The DNA sequence follows: TGCGCCAGCAGCCGAGAGGGACTAGCGGGAGATGAGCAGTTCTTC. This is translated as CASSREGLAGDEQFF.